The text below deals with one T cell receptor (beta chain). V gave up 8 bases and J gave up 3 bases, with 17 bases separating them. Germline V gives CDR1 SGHRS, CDR2 YFSETQ. The CDR3 covers 14 residues. The sample comes from a study of blood T cell repertoires in COVID-19. Data came from immunoSEQ multiplex PCR; TCRdb stores just in-frame clones and leaves some out. The sample yields approximately 300,000 clones, around 86% seen once. The sample was PBMCs or T cells enriched from blood (not recorded which). This chain joins TRBV5-1 and TRBJ2-5, with D possibly matching TRBD2 (5 bases). The sequence was collected from a man in his sixties who had recovered from COVID-19. This chain's CDR3 is CASASGGGEETQYF. Written as DNA, the CDR3 is TGCGCCAGTGCAAGTGGAGGCGGAGAAGAGACCCAGTACTTC.